This record covers a single T cell receptor (beta chain). Its specificity is not known. The data were taken from a study of cytomegalovirus exposure and HLA in healthy donors. Findings and limits, study-wide: Per published reports, the classifier diagnosed cytomegalovirus status with high specificity and sensitivity.

The PCR ran on 60 Vbeta and 13 Jbeta primers. Sequenced by immunoSEQ multiplex PCR; TCRdb stores in-frame clones only, minus some. The table records fewer than 110,000 clones, more than 75% of them present only once. Germline assignment: CDR1 SGHTA and CDR2 FQGTGA. V was pared by 4 bases and J by 0 bases, with 9 bases of the junction left unmatched. The CDR3 length is 17 residues. The sequenced sample was PBMCs. The TCR comes from a man aged 25-40 years in good health and CMV-seropositive. The chain employs TRBV7-3 and TRBJ2-1; TRBD2 matches at 7 bases. DNA of the CDR3: TGTGCCAGCAGCTCTAGCAGCGGCGGGGGCTCCTACAATGAGCAGTTCTTC. Amino acids: CASSSSSGGGSYNEQFF.